This T cell receptor beta chain was observed in a study of human versus mouse CDR3 diversity and MHC coevolution. General observations from the study: Humans had the largest estimated TCR beta repertoire, 1.5 million to 2 million clonotypes.

Sequenced by immunoSEQ multiplex PCR; TCRdb stores in-frame clones only, minus some. Of tens of thousands of clones in the sample, around 93% were seen once. Sorting isolated naive CD4 T cells lacking CD45RO and expressing CD62L. A word on this clone: What it recognizes is unknown.

The CDR3 consists of 17 residues. The germline CDR1 and CDR2 sequences are SGHRS and YFSETQ. Trimming at V came to 0 bases and at J to 7 bases, leaving 13 bases not matched to a gene. The chain is built from TRBV5-1 and TRBJ2-1, with TRBD1 matching 7 bases. Sequencing was done on a sample of naive CD4+ T cells from blood. The subset: CD45RO-negative CD62L-positive naive CD4 T cells. This receptor was identified in a person aged 25 to 75 in good health. The CDR3 nucleotides are TGCGCCAGCAGCTTGGCCCTGACAGGGCAAGGAGTAAATGAGCAGTTCTTC. Its protein is CASSLALTGQGVNEQFF.